This entry lists 8 T cell receptor beta chains sequenced from one sample in a study of blood T cell repertoires in COVID-19. Sequencing was performed with immunoSEQ multiplex PCR; in TCRdb, only in-frame clones are kept and a portion is missing. The profile shows around 250,000 clones, around nine tenths of them singletons. Material: PBMCs or T cells enriched from blood (not recorded which). These receptor sequences come from a woman in her forties who had been exposed to COVID-19.

The chain couples TRBV10-3 to TRBJ1-1, with D unresolved. The V gene lost 0 bases and the J gene lost 1 base, with 3 bases spanning the gap. The CDR3 runs to 13 residues. The germline V gene encodes CDR1 ENHRY and CDR2 SYGVKD. CDR3 in DNA: TGTGCCATCAGTGAGTCCAGGAACACTGAAGCTTTCTTT. Amino acids: CAISESRNTEAFF.

The V gene is TRBV10-1, the J gene TRBJ2-7; 9 nucleotides agree with TRBD1. Germline CDR1 reads WNHNN; CDR2 reads SYGVQD (reference sequence). The CDR3 runs 19 residues. The junction had 14 bases not matched to a gene; V was cut back by 0 bases and J by 2 bases. CDR3 in amino acids: CASSESGDRVSWNTYEQYV. The CDR3 DNA is TGCGCCAGCAGTGAGTCGGGGGACAGGGTTTCGTGGAACACCTACGAGCAGTACGTC.

V usage is TRBV10-1 and J usage is TRBJ2-7; 8 bases align to TRBD1. The CDR3 length is 20 residues. V dropped 0 bases and J dropped 2; count of bases not matched to a gene: 18. Germline values: CDR1 WNHNN, CDR2 SYGVQD (reference sequence). As DNA, the CDR3 is TGCGCCAGCAGTGAGTCTAGGGAAAACAGGGGGGAGCGAGGCGCCTACGAGCAGTACTTC. Translation gives CASSESRENRGERGAYEQYF.

The chain is built from TRBV6-2 or TRBV6-3 and TRBJ2-5; 7 nucleotides agree with TRBD2. CDR3 length: 14 residues. After removal of 2 bases from V and 3 bases from J, the junction contained 3 bases not matched to a gene. Germline V lookup: CDR1 MNHEY, CDR2 SVGEGT. CDR3 in DNA: TGTGCCAGCAGTTACGGGGGGGGGAAAGAGACCCAGTACTTC. It is translated as CASSYGGGKETQYF.

This chain connects TRBV11-3 to TRBJ1-2; D is perhaps TRBD1 (5 bases). CDR3 size: 14 residues. Trimming took 0 bases from V and 8 from J, leaving 13 bases between them. CDR1 and CDR2 (germline): SGHNT, YENEEA. This chain's CDR3 is CASSLDRIDSGYTF. The DNA of the CDR3 is TGTGCCAGCAGCTTAGATCGGATTGACAGCGGCTACACCTTC.

The chain uses TRBV19 and TRBJ2-5, with TRBD1 matching 12 bases. With V trimmed by 5 bases and J by 5 bases, 6 bases remained unmatched. Germline lookup yields CDR1 LNHDA and CDR2 SQIVND (reference sequence). The CDR3 consists of 15 residues. The chain's CDR3 is CASSGGTGGAETQYF. CDR3 sequence (DNA): TGTGCCAGTAGTGGGGGGACAGGGGGCGCGGAGACCCAGTACTTC. The full variable domain, its missing parts supplied by reference TRBV19 and TRBJ2-5, is DGGITQSPKYLFRKEGQNVTLSCEQNLNHDAMYWYRQDPGQGLRLIYYSQIVNDFQKGDIAEGYSVSREKKESFPLTVTSAQKNPTAFYLCASSGGTGGAETQYFGPGTRLLVL.

This sequence joins TRBV9 and TRBJ1-2; D is ambiguous. In germline, CDR1 is SGDLS, CDR2 YYNGEE. The CDR3 is 17 residues long. The V end was cut by 3 bases, the J end by 0 bases, with 18 bases between. The CDR3 spells CASSGEGSYSSNYGYTF. CDR3 sequence (DNA): TGTGCCAGCAGCGGTGAGGGCAGCTACTCGTCTAACTATGGCTACACCTTC.

The chain employs TRBV12-3 or TRBV12-4 and TRBJ2-5, with 7 bases aligning to TRBD1. The CDR3 runs to 13 residues. The V gene end was trimmed by 6 bases and the J gene end by 3 bases; junction bases not matched to a gene: 4. CDR3 DNA sequence: TGTGCCAGCAGGACCGGGACAGAAGAGACCCAGTACTTC. Protein: CASRTGTEETQYF.